These 5 T cell receptor beta chains were all obtained from the same sample, sequenced in a study of blood T cell repertoires in COVID-19. The repertoire was sequenced with immunoSEQ multiplex PCR; TCRdb's copy has only in-frame clones and lacks some. The sample shows some 100,000 clones, 88% of them seen only once. The sequenced sample consisted of peripheral blood. Receptors originate from a woman aged 55-69 years with acute or convalescent COVID-19.

This clone showed up just once. The chain uses TRBV7-2 and TRBJ2-1; 10 bases line up with TRBD2. The CDR3 runs 14 residues. Trimming at V came to 5 bases and at J to 6 bases, leaving 4 bases not matched to a gene. Germline V CDR1 and CDR2: SGHTA, FQGNSA. The CDR3 nucleotides are TGTGCCAGCAGCCGGGGACTAGCGCGCAATGAGCAGTTCTTC. Translating it yields CASSRGLARNEQFF.

This chain links TRBV3-1 (or the pseudogene TRBV3-2) with TRBJ2-1; TRBD2 agrees at 7 bases. V shed 3 bases, J shed 10 bases, and the junction held 9 bases outside the gene matches. Germline lookup yields CDR1 LGHDT and CDR2 YNNKEL (reference sequence). This CDR3 has 14 amino acids. This chain's CDR3 is CASSHRDYPMEQFF. CDR3 coding DNA: TGTGCCAGCAGCCACCGGGACTATCCTATGGAGCAGTTCTTC.

The chain recombines TRBV5-1 with TRBJ2-3, with 9 bases fitting TRBD2. CDR1 SGHRS and CDR2 YFSETQ come from the germline V gene. This CDR3 comprises 15 residues. V was pared by 6 bases and J by 5 bases, with 10 bases of the junction left unmatched. CDR3 DNA sequence: TGCGCCAGCAAATTCGGCGGGAGGGTTGGAGATACGCAGTATTTT. Translation gives CASKFGGRVGDTQYF.

The genes are TRBV25-1 and TRBJ1-1, with D hard to call. V was pared by 1 base and J by 8 bases, with 11 bases between. Germline CDR1 is MGHDK and CDR2 is SYGVNS. The CDR3 is 13 residues long. CDR3: CASSEWAAPEAFF. CDR3 DNA sequence: TGTGCCAGCAGTGAATGGGCAGCCCCAGAAGCTTTCTTT. Together with reference TRBV25-1 and TRBJ1-1, the CDR3 gives the full variable domain: EADIYQTPRYLVIGTGKKITLECSQTMGHDKMYWYQQDPGMELHLIHYSYGVNSTEKGDLSSESTVSRIRTEHFPLTLESARPSHTSQYLCASSEWAAPEAFFGQGTRLTVV.

This chain uses TRBV5-1 with TRBJ1-1, with D possibly matching TRBD1 (6 bases). Germline CDR1 and CDR2: SGHRS and YFSETQ. This CDR3 is built from 15 residues. Trimming shortened V by 0 bases and J by 0 bases, and 9 bases separated the two germline ends. CDR3 sequence reads: CASSLDAGVNTEAFF. The CDR3 region has the DNA TGCGCCAGCAGCTTGGATGCAGGGGTGAACACTGAAGCTTTCTTT.